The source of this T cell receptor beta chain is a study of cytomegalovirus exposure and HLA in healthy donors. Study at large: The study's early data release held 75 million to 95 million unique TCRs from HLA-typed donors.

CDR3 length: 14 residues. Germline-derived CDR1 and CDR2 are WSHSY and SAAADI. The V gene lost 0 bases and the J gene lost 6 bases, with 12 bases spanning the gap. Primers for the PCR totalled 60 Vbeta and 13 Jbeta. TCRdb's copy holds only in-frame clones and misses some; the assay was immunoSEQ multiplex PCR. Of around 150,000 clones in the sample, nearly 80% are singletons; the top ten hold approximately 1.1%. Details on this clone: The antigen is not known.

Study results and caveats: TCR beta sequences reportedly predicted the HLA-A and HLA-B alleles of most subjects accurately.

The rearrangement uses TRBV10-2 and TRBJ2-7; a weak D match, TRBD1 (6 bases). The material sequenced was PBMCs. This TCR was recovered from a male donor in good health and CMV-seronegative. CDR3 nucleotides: TGCGCCAGCAGTGAGTCGGGGGCCGCCCCCGAGCAGTACTTC. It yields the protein CASSESGAAPEQYF.